This is a list of T cell receptor beta chains from one sample in a study of long-term antiretroviral therapy in people with HIV. Here immunoSEQ multiplex PCR was the method, and the copy in TCRdb shows in-frame clones only, minus some. The repertoire holds some 20,000 clones, just under 80% seen once, with 6% to 8% in the top ten. Sequenced here: unsorted PBMCs, sampled at the start of antiretroviral therapy, before treatment. The receptors here all came from a woman aged 40 to 50 with HIV. CDR3s include the opening cysteine and the closing phenylalanine or tryptophan. The D gene is left open where the match is weak. Size tells how often a clone was seen (once, few, many) or the class of an expanded clone, and some rows leave it out.

V gene	clone size	D gene	J gene	CDR3 DNA	CDR3 protein
TRBV5-6	-	TRBD2	TRBJ2-7	TGTGCCAGCAGCTACTGGGGACTAGCAGCTTCCTACGAGCAGTACTTC	CASSYWGLAASYEQYF
TRBV9	-	TRBD1	TRBJ1-6	TGTGCCAGCAGCCCACGGGACAGGGGTCAGAATTCACCCCTCCACTTT	CASSPRDRGQNSPLHF
TRBV27	-	TRBD1	TRBJ1-2	TGTGCCAGCAGGTCCGGGACAGGCGTCTATGGCTACACCTTC	CASRSGTGVYGYTF
TRBV19	-	-	TRBJ1-2	TGTGCCAGTAGCCCCCAGGGAAATCATGGCTACACCTTC	CASSPQGNHGYTF
TRBV9	-	-	TRBJ1-1	TGTGCCAGCAGCGTGGGTCAGGGGAACACTGAAGCTTTCTTT	CASSVGQGNTEAFF
TRBV5-6	-	TRBD1	TRBJ1-5	TGTGCCAGCAGACTACAGGGGGCTGAAGGAGCCCAGCATTTT	CASRLQGAEGAQHF
TRBV19	few	TRBD1	TRBJ1-6	TGTGCCAGCCATGCAGAAGGGGGCAAGGGTTCACCCCTCCACTTT	CASHAEGGKGSPLHF
TRBV5-1	-	-	TRBJ2-2	TGCGCCAGCTGTACGTACGGTGGGACCGGGGAGCTGTTTTTT	CASCTYGGTGELFF
TRBV19	-	-	TRBJ2-7	TGTGCCAGTAGTATAGATGGTCGCAGGGCCTACGAGCAGTACTTC	CASSIDGRRAYEQYF
TRBV5-4	-	-	TRBJ2-2	TGTGCCAGCAGCCCTCTGAGAGGGACGAACACCGGGGAGCTGTTTTTT	CASSPLRGTNTGELFF
TRBV10-3	-	-	TRBJ2-1	TGTGCCATCAGTGAACGCAATGAGCAGTTCTTC	CAISERNEQFF
TRBV30	-	TRBD1	TRBJ2-7	TGTGCCTGGAGTCCAGGACAGGGACTCTCCTACGAGCAGTACTTC	CAWSPGQGLSYEQYF
TRBV7-6	-	-	TRBJ1-1	TGTGCCAGCAGCTTAGGTCCCGCCCTACAGGGCATGAACACTGAAGCTTTCTTT	CASSLGPALQGMNTEAFF
TRBV28	-	-	TRBJ2-1	TGTGCCAGCAGTCCCCGTAACAATGAGCAGTTCTTC	CASSPRNNEQFF
TRBV21-1	few	-	TRBJ2-1	TGTGCCACCTCGTCCAGGGGGTTCTTC	CATSSRGFF
TRBV27	-	-	TRBJ2-7	TGTGCCAGCAGTAAATCTAGGAGCCCTCGGAGCGCGGAGCAGTACTTC	CASSKSRSPRSAEQYF
TRBV6-1	-	-	TRBJ1-1	TGTGCCAGCAGCAAGGACGGGAACACTGAAGCTTTCTTT	CASSKDGNTEAFF
TRBV7-2	-	TRBD2	TRBJ2-3	TGTGCCAGCAGCTCCCGACTAGCGGGGCACACAGATACGCAGTATTTT	CASSSRLAGHTDTQYF
TRBV5-6	-	-	TRBJ2-7	TGTGCCAGCAGCTTGGCAGGGACATTTCCCTACGAGCAGTACTTC	CASSLAGTFPYEQYF
TRBV11-1	-	TRBD2	TRBJ2-5	TGTGCCAGCAGCTTGGGGGGGTCGGAGACCCAGTACTTC	CASSLGGSETQYF
TRBV29-1	-	-	TRBJ1-2	TGCAGCGTCGCGGGGGTTAGCTATGGCTACACCTTC	CSVAGVSYGYTF
TRBV5-1	-	TRBD2	TRBJ2-3	TGCGCCAGCAGCCCTGGGAGCGGGGGAAGCACAGATACGCAGTATTTT	CASSPGSGGSTDTQYF
TRBV6-4	once	TRBD2	TRBJ2-3	TGTGCCAGCAGTGACTCTAGCGGGGGCACAGATACGCAGTATTTT	CASSDSSGGTDTQYF
TRBV10-3	-	-	TRBJ1-1	TGTGCCATCAGTGTAAAGTCGAACACTGAAGCTTTCTTT	CAISVKSNTEAFF
TRBV7-9	-	-	TRBJ1-4	TGTGCCAGCAGCCGTTTAGATGAAAAACTGTTTTTT	CASSRLDEKLFF
TRBV7-2	few	-	TRBJ2-7	TGTGCCAGCAGCTTTCGGGACACCTCCTACGAGCAGTACTTC	CASSFRDTSYEQYF
TRBV6-5	-	TRBD2	TRBJ2-1	TGTGCCAGCAGGCTACTAGCGGGGGGGCTCAATGAGCAGTTCTTC	CASRLLAGGLNEQFF
TRBV5-1	-	-	TRBJ1-1	TGCGCCAGCAGCGTAGGGGGGTCTGAAGCTTTCTTT	CASSVGGSEAFF
TRBV9	once	-	TRBJ2-3	TGTGCCAGCAGCTCCCGACATCTCGCGACCGGGGATACGCAGTATTTT	CASSSRHLATGDTQYF
TRBV28	-	TRBD1	TRBJ2-4	TGTGCCAGCAGTCGGACAGGGAGGAGGGGACTAGCCAAAAACATTCAGTACTTC	CASSRTGRRGLAKNIQYF
TRBV5-1	-	-	TRBJ1-6	TGCGCCAGCACCCCTACAGAAATCAGTTCACCCCTCCACTTT	CASTPTEISSPLHF
TRBV28	once	TRBD1	TRBJ2-7	TGTGCCAGCAGGCCGTTGGCAGGGGGCGAGCAGTACTTC	CASRPLAGGEQYF
TRBV14	-	-	TRBJ1-2	TGTGCCAGCAGCCAAAATCCTAACTATGGCTACACCTTC	CASSQNPNYGYTF
TRBV11-3	-	-	TRBJ2-2	TGTGCCAGCAGTTACAGGGACCGGGAGCTGTTTTTT	CASSYRDRELFF
TRBV6-5	-	TRBD2	TRBJ2-3	TGTGCCAGCGGGCGGGGGGCTAGCACAGATACGCAGTATTTT	CASGRGASTDTQYF
TRBV27	-	TRBD1	TRBJ2-3	TGTGCCAGCGTATCCTACAGGGGGCGCGGCGCAGATACGCAGTATTTT	CASVSYRGRGADTQYF
TRBV4-2	-	-	TRBJ2-3	TGTGCCAGCAGCCAAGAGGATCGGGGGGCGACAGATACGCAGTATTTT	CASSQEDRGATDTQYF
TRBV18	-	-	TRBJ1-2	TGTGCCAGCTCACCACCCAACACCCGCTCAGGGGACGGCTACACCTTC	CASSPPNTRSGDGYTF
TRBV5-1	-	-	TRBJ2-1	TGCGCCAGCAGCTTGGTACAGGAGCAGTTCTTC	CASSLVQEQFF
TRBV27	-	-	TRBJ1-3	TGTGCCAGCAGTCTACAGGGTATCTCTGGAAACACCATATATTTT	CASSLQGISGNTIYF
TRBV7-9	-	-	TRBJ1-2	TGTGCCAGCAGCTTGGGTTGGGTGAACAGTAACTATGGCTACACCTTC	CASSLGWVNSNYGYTF
TRBV2	-	-	TRBJ1-4	TGTGCCAGCCTGGTAGCTAATGAAAAACTGTTTTTT	CASLVANEKLFF
TRBV10-3	-	-	TRBJ1-2	TGTGCCATCAGGTTCAGGTTCTATGGCTACACCTTC	CAIRFRFYGYTF
TRBV7-8	-	-	TRBJ2-5	TGTGCCAGCAGCTCCACTCTCCAAGAGACCCAGTACTTC	CASSSTLQETQYF
TRBV4-3	-	TRBD1	TRBJ2-2	TGCGCCAGCAGATTAGGGCAGGGGGCCATCGGGGAGCTGTTTTTT	CASRLGQGAIGELFF
TRBV7-8	-	-	TRBJ2-4	TGTGCCAGCAGCCGCACCACCGGGACCTTAAACATTCAGTACTTC	CASSRTTGTLNIQYF
TRBV5-1	-	-	TRBJ2-7	TGCGCCAGCAGCTTGAGACAGGATAGCTCCTACGAGCAGTACTTC	CASSLRQDSSYEQYF
TRBV15	-	-	TRBJ1-5	TGTGCCACCAGCAGAGCTTGGAGGGGAGGGGATCAGCCCCAGCATTTT	CATSRAWRGGDQPQHF
TRBV4-3	-	-	TRBJ1-1	TGCGCCAGCAGCCAAGATTACGGGGATATTGGGGCTTTCTTT	CASSQDYGDIGAFF
TRBV6-1	-	-	TRBJ2-5	TGTGCCAGCAGTGTTAGCCAAGAGACCCAGTACTTC	CASSVSQETQYF
TRBV7-2	-	-	TRBJ1-2	TGTGCCAGCAGCTTATACCCCACAGTGGAGTATGGCTACACCTTC	CASSLYPTVEYGYTF
TRBV6-9	-	TRBD1	TRBJ1-2	TGTGCCAGCAGTTCGCGGGACAGGAGGGATTATGGCTACACCTTC	CASSSRDRRDYGYTF
TRBV4-3	-	-	TRBJ2-3	TGCGCCAGCAGCCCCCTAAAGGATTGGGATACAGATACGCAGTATTTT	CASSPLKDWDTDTQYF
TRBV2	-	-	TRBJ1-4	TGTGCCAGCAGTGTTTGGACAGTAACTAATGAAAAACTGTTTTTT	CASSVWTVTNEKLFF
TRBV7-9	-	-	TRBJ1-2	TGTGCCAGCAGCCAATTGACAGGTTTTGGGGTATATGGCTACACCTTC	CASSQLTGFGVYGYTF
TRBV2	-	-	TRBJ2-3	TGTGCCAGCGGGGGGCGGGTTAGCACAGATACGCAGTATTTT	CASGGRVSTDTQYF
TRBV19	-	TRBD1	TRBJ2-2	TGTGCCAGTGCCAGGGGGTTACGGAACACCGGGGAGCTGTTTTTT	CASARGLRNTGELFF
TRBV7-3	-	TRBD2	TRBJ2-2	TGTGCCAGCAGCTTATGGGCAGCGGGGGAGGGAACCGGGGAGCTGTTTTTT	CASSLWAAGEGTGELFF
TRBV4-3	-	TRBD2	TRBJ2-5	TGCGCCAGCAGCCCCCGGGTGGCTAGCGGGGGTACAACCACCCGTACCCAGTACTTC	CASSPRVASGGTTTRTQYF